This TCR beta chain came from a study of esophageal squamous cell carcinoma under preoperative chemotherapy. The ends were cut back, 8 bases at V and 10 bases at J, with 21 bases in the middle. The germline gives CDR1 SEHNR, CDR2 FQNEAQ (reference sequence). This CDR3 has 14 residues. Documented time point: before preoperative PTX-NDP chemotherapy. TCRdb fed the PCR reads into MiXCR, producing one record per CDR3 protein. The sample carries about 15,000 distinct CDR3 sequences, 48% recorded once. The chain recombines TRBV7-9 with TRBJ2-1; maybe TRBD2 (6 bases). The sequence was obtained from a human donor with esophageal squamous cell carcinoma. The donor label of this sample is uncertain. This material was obtained from a patient given preoperative chemotherapy. The CDR3 coding sequence is TGTGCCAGCCGGCGGGCGGGACCCTCCTACGAGCAGTTCTTC. This encodes CASRRAGPSYEQFF.